Following are 3 T cell receptor beta chains from one sample sequenced in a study of T cells after yellow fever vaccination. TCRdb itself ran the 5' RACE reads through MiXCR, one entry per CDR3 protein. The data contain about 74,000 distinct CDR3 sequences, approximately 6.5% of them singletons. This sample comprised CD8+ T cells sorted from PBMCs, obtained 4 to 5 days after the first yellow fever vaccination. These receptor sequences come from a man younger than 35 who received the YFV17D yellow fever vaccine.

This clonotype was detected many times. The chain is built from TRBV15 and TRBJ1-4; no definite D call. V lost 5 bases and J lost 4, with 11 bases in between. Germline CDR1 and CDR2: LNHNV and YYDKDF (reference sequence). CDR3 size: 14 residues. The CDR3 loop reads CATSPRPSNEKLFF. DNA for the CDR3: TGTGCCACCAGCCCCCGACCCAGTAATGAAAAACTGTTTTTT.

The chain joins TRBV7-8 to TRBJ2-7; TRBD1 or TRBD2 may be the D gene (5 bases each). The CDR3 runs 14 residues. The germline CDR1 and CDR2 sequences are SGHVS and FQNEAQ. V lost 4 bases and J 2 bases, leaving 12 bases between the germline ends. The CDR3 spells CASSSGTYAYEQYV. In DNA form, the CDR3 reads TGTGCCAGCAGCTCCGGGACGTATGCCTACGAGCAGTACGTC.

In nucleotides, the CDR3 is TGCGCCAGCAGCCAAGTATCGGAAAGGACCTTTAATGAAAAACTGTTTTTT. It yields the protein CASSQVSERTFNEKLFF. The chain couples TRBV4-1 to TRBJ1-4; D unclear. Trimming left V 1 base short and J 4 bases short, with 16 bases between. The CDR3 has 17 residues. The germline gives CDR1 MGHRA, CDR2 YSYEKL.